This T cell receptor (beta chain) derives from a study of cytomegalovirus exposure and HLA in healthy donors. Overall study results and limits: An apparent linkage of common viral pathogens to several of the most significant clusters emerged in a later analysis.

Use of 60 Vbeta and 13 Jbeta primers characterized the PCR. Assay: immunoSEQ multiplex PCR; the TCRdb copy retains only in-frame clones and omits some. The table lists almost 80,000 clones, roughly two thirds of them singletons. This clone has a handful of counts. The antigen is undetermined. Participants comprised healthy donors of bone marrow. Sampled while nominally healthy, donors likely had unrecorded immune exposures. This CDR3 contains 12 residues. The V and J ends lost 3 bases and 1 base respectively, with 3 bases between them. The germline gives CDR1 MNHEY, CDR2 SMNVEV (reference sequence). Sequencing was performed on PBMCs. V gene TRBV27 combines with J gene TRBJ2-5; D is unclear. The clonotype comes from a woman aged 45-65 years in good health and CMV-seropositive. In DNA, the CDR3 is TGTGCCAGCAGTTTGGCCCAAGAGACCCAGTACTTC. The encoded protein is CASSLAQETQYF.